The next 15 T cell receptor beta chains were all read from a single sample in a study of blood T cell repertoires in COVID-19 (dated by TCRdb to 2020 to 2021). The library came from the immunoSEQ multiplex PCR assay. Entries here come from immuneACCESS through TCRdb and include only in-frame sequences with V and J called. Some clones fail to appear in such tables; in the studies checked, an unresolved V gene covers under half of the shortfall, and the cause of the remainder is unknown. The sample table contains roughly 230,000 clones; only one count was recorded for roughly 86% of them. Clones ranked in the top ten supply more than 4% of the sample. The sample consisted of peripheral blood. These receptors all come from a man between 50 and 59 years old with acute or convalescent COVID-19.

V gene TRBV30 combines with J gene TRBJ2-2; TRBD2 agrees at 13 bases. The CDR3 is made up of 15 amino acids. Germline V gene data show CDR1 as GTSNPN and CDR2 as SVGIG (reference sequence). V lost 5 bases and J lost 7; bases outside the gene matches: 7. The CDR3 DNA reads as TGTGCCTGGGCTGGACTAGCGGGAGCGGTCGGGGAGCTGTTTTTT. Translating it yields CAWAGLAGAVGELFF.

The chain combines TRBV7-9 with TRBJ1-6; D not resolved. Germline assignment: CDR1 SEHNR and CDR2 FQNEAQ (reference sequence). This CDR3 spans 12 amino acids. Trimming pared 4 bases from V and 11 bases from J, leaving 9 bases between. This CDR3 reads CASSYGPPPLHF. The CDR3 nucleotides are TGTGCCAGCAGCTATGGGCCGCCACCCCTCCACTTT.

The gene calls are TRBV25-1 and TRBJ1-3; D is uncertain. Germline-derived CDR1 and CDR2 are MGHDK and SYGVNS. The CDR3 loop spans 13 amino acids. V was shortened by 6 bases and J by 0 bases, with 6 bases between the two germline ends. The CDR3 bases are TGTGCCAGCAGAGGGAGCTCTGGAAACACCATATATTTT. It encodes CASRGSSGNTIYF.

The rearrangement links TRBV9 to TRBJ2-2, with 7 nucleotides matching TRBD2. The CDR3 totals 15 residues. CDR1 is SGDLS and CDR2 is YYNGEE in the germline V gene. J lost 4 bases, V lost 6 bases, and 9 bases had no gene match. The CDR3 sequence is CASNLAEKITGELFF. CDR3 bases: TGTGCCAGCAACCTAGCGGAAAAAATCACCGGGGAGCTGTTTTTT. Based on the CDR3 plus reference TRBV9 and TRBJ2-2, the full variable domain is DSGVTQTPKHLITATGQRVTLRCSPRSGDLSVYWYQQSLDQGLQFLIQYYNGEERAKGNILERFSAQQFPDLHSELNLSSLELGDSALYFCASNLAEKITGELFFGEGSRLTVL.

V usage is TRBV21-1 and J usage is TRBJ2-1; the table calls TRBD1, which could not be checked here. TRBV21-1 has pseudogene status. The CDR3 runs 16 residues. CDR3 residues: CASNADRDNPYNEQFF. DNA for the CDR3: TGTGCCAGCAACGCAGACAGGGATAATCCCTACAATGAGCAGTTCTTC.

The genes are TRBV7-8 and TRBJ1-2, with TRBD1 matching over 9 bases. The V gene end was trimmed by 3 bases and the J gene end by 0 bases; junction bases not matched to a gene: 8. The CDR3 spans 17 residues. Germline loops: CDR1 SGHVS, CDR2 FQNEAQ. This CDR3 reads CASSLRWGQGANYGYTF. The CDR3 bases are TGTGCCAGCAGCTTGAGGTGGGGACAGGGAGCTAACTATGGCTACACCTTC. The whole variable domain, remainder taken from reference TRBV7-8 and TRBJ1-2, is GAGVSQSPRYKVAKRGQDVALRCDPISGHVSLFWYQQALGQGPEFLTYFQNEAQLDKSGLPSDRFFAERPEGSVSTLKIQRTQQEDSAVYLCASSLRWGQGANYGYTFGSGTRLTVV.

This chain links TRBV9 with TRBJ1-2; weak D call: TRBD1 (5 bases). The V end was cut by 2 bases, the J end by 2 bases, with 16 bases between. CDR1 is SGDLS and CDR2 is YYNGEE in the germline V gene. The CDR3 loop spans 16 amino acids. The CDR3 DNA reads TGTGCCAGCAGCGTCGGAGAGCGGGGCGAAAACTATGGCTACACCTTC. Translation: CASSVGERGENYGYTF.

Regarding this clone: The junction and the germline gene differ at one end; a read error may be behind it. The chain links TRBV7-6 to TRBJ2-1; 11 nucleotides match TRBD2. CDR1 and CDR2 (germline): SGHVS, FNYEAQ. This CDR3 has 15 amino acids. The CDR3 DNA follows: TGTGCCAGCAGCCTAGCGGGAGGACCGTACAATGAGCAGTTCTTC. Translating gives CASSLAGGPYNEQFF.

The gene calls are TRBV13 and TRBJ1-2; D gene ambiguous. Germline lookup yields CDR1 PRHDT and CDR2 FYEKMQ (reference sequence). The V gene lost 7 bases and the J gene lost 8 bases, with 5 bases spanning the gap. This CDR3 comprises 9 residues. CDR3 nucleotide sequence: TGTGCCAGCAATCGGGGCTACACCTTC. Translation gives CASNRGYTF.

The genes are TRBV28 and TRBJ1-2; weak D call: TRBD1 (6 bases). V was trimmed by 2 bases and J by 6 bases, leaving 16 bases between them. The CDR3 is 15 amino acids. Germline V gene data show CDR1 as MDHEN and CDR2 as SYDVKM. The CDR3 loop reads CASSLEQGNLNGYTF. The CDR3 DNA reads as TGTGCCAGCAGTTTAGAGCAGGGGAACCTCAATGGCTACACCTTC.

The V call is TRBV30, the J call TRBJ2-7, with a weak D call TRBD1 (5 bases). V was shortened by 3 bases and J by 0 bases, with 21 bases between the two germline ends. The germline V gene encodes CDR1 GTSNPN and CDR2 SVGIG (reference sequence). CDR3 size: 17 residues. For the CDR3, the DNA is TGTGCCTGGAGAGGGAAACCCACAGGTGCCAGCTCCTACGAGCAGTACTTC. It specifies CAWRGKPTGASSYEQYF.

V and J are TRBV7-9 and TRBJ1-4; 8 bases are shared with TRBD1. The V and J ends lost 5 bases and 6 bases, in that order; junction bases with no gene match: 8. The CDR3 covers 15 residues. CDR1 is SEHNR and CDR2 is FQNEAQ in the germline V gene (reference sequence). CDR3 sequence: CASSRPQGEDEKLFF. The CDR3 region has the DNA TGTGCCAGCAGCCGGCCACAGGGGGAGGATGAAAAACTGTTTTTT.

This chain joins TRBV4-1 and TRBJ1-2; 8 bases are shared with TRBD1. CDR1 and CDR2 from the germline V gene are MGHRA and YSYEKL. This CDR3 contains 14 residues. With V trimmed by 4 bases and J by 6 bases, 7 bases remained unmatched. For the CDR3, the DNA is TGCGCCAGCAGCCGTGCGGCAGGGGGCAATGGCTACACCTTC. Protein: CASSRAAGGNGYTF.

This sequence joins TRBV20-1 and TRBJ1-6; 7 bases agree with TRBD1. The germline gives CDR1 DFQATT, CDR2 SNEGSKA (reference sequence). The CDR3 spans 15 residues. V was clipped by 3 bases and J by 10 bases; unmatched bases: 12. CDR3 in amino acids: CSASPKTGYSSPLHF. As DNA, the CDR3 is TGCAGTGCTAGTCCCAAGACAGGGTACTCATCACCCCTCCACTTT.

V and J are TRBV5-1 and TRBJ2-3; 8 bases are a match to TRBD2. Germline CDR1 is SGHRS and CDR2 is YFSETQ. The CDR3 length is 16 residues. V trimming: 2 bases; J trimming: 2 bases; junction bases outside the gene matches: 7. The CDR3, as DNA: TGCGCCAGCAGCTTAGCGGGGGACCTCCCCACAGATACGCAGTATTTT. Its translation: CASSLAGDLPTDTQYF.